The subject of this entry is one T cell receptor beta chain. Antigen specificity is unknown. These data belong to a study of T cell responses to AZD1222 COVID-19 vaccine. Sequenced by immunoSEQ multiplex PCR; TCRdb stores in-frame clones only, minus some. The sample shows 100,000 to 150,000 clones, over 75% of them seen only once. Study findings and constraints: Vaccination with two AZD1222 doses was followed by a rise in Spike-specific TCR breadth and depth. The donor group comprised mostly white British people and more females; the analysis possibly underestimated clonal diversity.

This sequence originates from an adult in good health. This specimen consisted of peripheral blood, obtained on day 0 of AZD1222 vaccination.

Here the CDR3 DNA reads TGTGCCAGCAGCTTGTTGGCGGAAAAGGCGCCTGGCTATGGCTACACCTTC. Its protein is CASSLLAEKAPGYGYTF. The gene calls are TRBV5-4 and TRBJ1-2; no firm D call. The germline CDR1 and CDR2 sequences are SGHNT and YYREEE (reference sequence). Trimming took 1 base from V and 4 from J, leaving 20 bases between them. The CDR3 runs to 17 residues.